This T cell receptor beta chain stems from a study of T-cell memory formation after mild COVID-19 (dated by TCRdb to about 2021). Some background on the complete study: Most TCR sequence clusters were specific to one of the two donors. In a couple of donors, T-cell clones that expanded and contracted after mild COVID-19 were followed by sequencing TCRalpha and TCRbeta repertoires longitudinally. The cohort comprised two young, previously healthy adult volunteers, one female and one male. Broader findings and caveats from the paper: Clones contracting from day 15 to 85 had balanced CD4/CD8 phenotypes, while a second wave expanding from day 15 to 37 was biased towards CD4+. Some responding clones were detected in pre-infection memory, suggesting pre-existing cross-reactive memory T cells joined the SARS-CoV-2 response. SARS-CoV-2 specificity of the second-wave clones peaking on day 37 was not confirmed. Contracting CD4+ clones appeared mostly in the CM and EM memory subsets, whereas CD8+ clones were enriched in EMRA. The study included only a couple of mild cases, and larger cohorts that include severe cases with pre-infection samples were judged to be necessary.

Trimming removed 2 bases from V and 5 bases from J; the gene matches leave 8 bases unexplained. The germline V gene yields SGHDT for CDR1 and YYEEEE for CDR2. The CDR3 goes from the cysteine to the phenylalanine over 15 residues. The DNA shown is the 45-base CDR3, in frame from base 1. About this clonotype: What antigen it recognizes has not been identified. The sample holds no much larger clone one base away, and base qualities are not on file.

Ficoll-Paque density gradient centrifugation was used to isolate PBMCs. The sequencer listed for this sample is Illumina NovaSeq 6000. TCRalpha and TCRbeta cDNA libraries were built by 5'RACE with constant-segment primers, adding sample barcodes and unique molecular identifiers. RNA was extracted from every sample with Trizol reagent. The libraries were amplified in two PCR steps, and the second step added a second sample barcode and Illumina TruSeq adapters. Sequencing of libraries was performed on an Illumina NovaSeq with 2 x 150 bp paired-end reads. Under the source paper's analysis protocol: Reads were demultiplexed and collapsed into UMI-guided consensus sequences with migec v1.2.7. Using mixcr v2.1.11, UMI consensuses were aligned to TRA and TRB V and J templates and then assembled into clonotypes. A clonotype was counted as expanded or contracted only if both edgeR and NoisET called the change significant, with noise models trained on biological replicates. edgeR calls used a false discovery rate-adjusted p below 0.01 and a log2 fold-change threshold of 1. PCA with hierarchical clustering of max-normalized trajectories of the 1000 most abundant clonotypes was used as exploratory dynamics analysis. The CD4 or CD8 phenotype of responding clones was assigned using the separately sequenced CD4+ and CD8+ repertoires. Using fastp at Q25 and MiXCR, TCRdb reprocessed the public reads and kept productive beta chains. Rows matching on CDR3 protein sequence are summarized as one entry with the most common DNA and genes. Here the V and J calls rest on TCRdb's processing, not on the authors' analysis. For this sample the table gives approximately 400,000 distinct CDR3 sequences, of which approximately 19% were detected only once. Jointly, the top ten make up about a fifth of the sample.

Sequencing was performed on PBMCs or a T cell subset sorted from them (not recorded which). The origin of this receptor is a man between 18 and 35 years old who had mild COVID-19 (a few samples of this study predate the infection). The sample titles of this study are shuffled in the database, so cell type and time point are left out; the donor was told from shared clones. This sequence uses TRBV5-6 and TRBJ2-7; a stretch of 9 junction bases matches TRBD1. In nucleotide form, the sequence is TGTGCCAGCAGCTTCCGGGACAGGGAAATTCACGAGCAGTACTTC. It translates to CASSFRDREIHEQYF.